Below are 11 T cell receptor beta chains sequenced from a single sample in a study of blood T cell repertoires in COVID-19. Clones were sequenced by immunoSEQ multiplex PCR, and TCRdb holds only the in-frame ones, with some missing. The profile shows over 200,000 clones, roughly 91% of them singletons. The sample comprised peripheral blood. The receptors here all came from a woman aged 40 to 50 who had recovered from COVID-19.

The chain joins TRBV6-5 to TRBJ2-5, with D uncertain. The CDR3 totals 13 residues. Germline V gene lookup returns CDR1 MNHEY and CDR2 SVGAGI. Trimming pared 6 bases from V and 5 bases from J, leaving 13 bases between. The CDR3 nucleotides are TGTGCCAGCAGGTTGCTAGTATTGGAGACCCAGTACTTC. It codes for CASRLLVLETQYF.

This chain joins TRBV7-2 and TRBJ2-1; 9 positions match TRBD2. The CDR3 loop spans 15 amino acids. V lost 4 bases, J lost 4 bases, and 5 bases stayed unmatched. Germline assignment: CDR1 SGHTA and CDR2 FQGNSA. The CDR3 DNA is TGTGCCAGCAGCTCGGGACTAGCACCTTACAATGAGCAGTTCTTC. Its translation: CASSSGLAPYNEQFF.

The J gene is TRBJ1-2, the V gene TRBV6-5; TRBD1 is a possible D gene (6 bases). Germline V gene lookup returns CDR1 MNHEY and CDR2 SVGAGI. The CDR3 length is 13 residues. Trimming pared 6 bases from V and 7 bases from J, leaving 15 bases between. CDR3 sequence reads: CASRHTGWLGYTF. CDR3 nucleotide sequence: TGTGCCAGCAGGCACACAGGGTGGCTTGGCTACACCTTC.

The chain carries TRBV24-1 and TRBJ1-2; D is unclear. Deletions cut 9 bases from V and 6 bases from J, with 10 bases between. The germline CDR1 and CDR2 sequences are KGHDR and SFDVKD. CDR3 length: 11 residues. As DNA, the CDR3 is TGTGCCACCTCACCGGGGAATGGCTACACCTTC. Translated: CATSPGNGYTF.

J is TRBJ1-5 and V is TRBV27; D is uncertain. This CDR3 comprises 14 residues. Trimming removed 5 bases from V and 6 bases from J, with 14 bases in between. CDR1 is MNHEY and CDR2 is SMNVEV in the germline V gene (reference sequence). The CDR3 region is CASSARVLGQPQHF. The CDR3 DNA is TGTGCCAGCAGTGCCCGGGTCCTGGGTCAGCCCCAGCATTTT.

Written as DNA, the CDR3 is TGTGCCAGCAGCCAAGTCAGCGGGCAAGAGACCCAGTACTTC. It translates to CASSQVSGQETQYF. The chain employs TRBV3-1 (or the pseudogene TRBV3-2) and TRBJ2-5; D may be TRBD2 (6 bases). Trimming stripped 1 base from V and 2 bases from J, with 8 bases between. The CDR3 contains 14 residues. Germline CDR1 and CDR2: LGHDT and YNNKEL (reference sequence).

The chain carries TRBV28 and TRBJ2-2; 8 nucleotides line up with TRBD1. The junction had 10 bases not matched to a gene; V was cut back by 4 bases and J by 6 bases. The CDR3 is made up of 16 amino acids. Looked up from germline, CDR1 is MDHEN and CDR2 is SYDVKM. CDR3 sequence: CASSSASMTGAGELFF. In nucleotides, the CDR3 is TGTGCCAGCAGTTCCGCCTCCATGACAGGGGCCGGGGAGCTGTTTTTT.

The genes are TRBV5-6 and TRBJ1-1; no clear D. Germline V CDR1 and CDR2: SGHDT, YYEEEE. Between the trimmed V and J ends, which lost 2 bases and 5 bases, there was a span of 13 bases. The CDR3 is 14 amino acids. DNA of the CDR3: TGTGCCAGCAGCTTACCCGGAGACGGGACTGAAGCTTTCTTT. Translating it yields CASSLPGDGTEAFF.

V is TRBV10-3 and J is TRBJ1-1; the match to TRBD1 covers 8 bases. Trimming took 6 bases from V and 1 from J; bases not matched to a gene: 7. The CDR3 has 15 residues. Germline assignment: CDR1 ENHRY and CDR2 SYGVKD. The CDR3 DNA reads TGTGCCATCAGGGAAAGACAGGGGACGAACACTGAAGCTTTCTTT. It specifies CAIRERQGTNTEAFF.

The rearrangement links TRBV7-9 to TRBJ2-5, with a possible D match to TRBD2 (5 bases). This CDR3 is 16 amino acids long. Trimming took 5 bases from V and 2 from J, leaving 18 bases between them. Germline CDR1 and CDR2: SEHNR and FQNEAQ (reference sequence). CDR3 DNA: TGTGCCAGCAGCCCCGGACGGGAAACCGGTCAAGAGACCCAGTACTTC. As protein: CASSPGRETGQETQYF.

The chain uses TRBV4-3 and TRBJ1-4; D is unresolved. CDR3 length: 17 amino acids. Germline V CDR1 and CDR2: LGHNA, YSLEER. V lost 0 bases and J 0 bases, leaving 11 bases between the germline ends. CDR3 DNA: TGCGCCAGCAGCCAAGATTTTGCGATTGCAACTAATGAAAAACTGTTTTTT. This gives the protein CASSQDFAIATNEKLFF.